Here is one T cell receptor (beta chain) with its context. These data belong to a study of blood T cell repertoires in COVID-19. Study information: PBMCs, B-cell-depleted T cells, or T cells provided the cDNA or gDNA that made up the material.

Original data processing: Nucleated cell number was recorded as an estimate derived from reference gene primer amplification. Data came from immunoSEQ multiplex PCR; TCRdb stores just in-frame clones and leaves some out. The DNA was the basis for D and trimming; V, J and clone size are from that table. This table has over 200,000 clones, around 81% appearing once. Those who participated ranged in age from roughly 18 to 95 years and resided in some 24 US areas. The sample comprised PBMCs or T cells enriched from blood (not recorded which). This receptor was taken from a woman aged 50 to 60 with acute COVID-19.

The CDR3 region is CATTPDGVGGYTF. The CDR3 nucleotides are TGTGCCACCACCCCAGACGGGGTGGGAGGCTACACCTTC. This sequence joins TRBV15 and TRBJ1-2; no reliable D call. Germline loops: CDR1 LNHNV, CDR2 YYDKDF (reference sequence). Trimming took 7 bases from V and 8 from J, leaving 17 bases between them. The CDR3 consists of 13 residues.